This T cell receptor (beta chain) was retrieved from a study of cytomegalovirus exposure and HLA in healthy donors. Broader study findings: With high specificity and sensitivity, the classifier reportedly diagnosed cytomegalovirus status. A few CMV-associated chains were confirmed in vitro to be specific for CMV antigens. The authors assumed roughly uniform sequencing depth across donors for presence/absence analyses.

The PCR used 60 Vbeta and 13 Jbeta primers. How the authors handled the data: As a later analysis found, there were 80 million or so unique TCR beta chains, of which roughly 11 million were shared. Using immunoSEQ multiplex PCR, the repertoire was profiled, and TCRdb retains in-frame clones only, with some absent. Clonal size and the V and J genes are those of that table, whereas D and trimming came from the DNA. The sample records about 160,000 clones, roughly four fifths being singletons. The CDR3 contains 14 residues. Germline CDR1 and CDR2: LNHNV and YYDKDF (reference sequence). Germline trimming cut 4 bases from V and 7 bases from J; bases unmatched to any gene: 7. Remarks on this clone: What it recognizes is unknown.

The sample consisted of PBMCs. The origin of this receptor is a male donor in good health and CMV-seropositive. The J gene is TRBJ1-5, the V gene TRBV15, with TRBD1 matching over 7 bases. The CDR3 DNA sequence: TGTGCCACCAGCAAGCGACAGGGCCCCCAGCCCCAGCATTTT. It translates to CATSKRQGPQPQHF.